The present TCR beta chain was sequenced within a study of Tregs in tolerant kidney transplant recipients. Libraries were prepared by immunoSEQ multiplex PCR; TCRdb keeps only in-frame clonotypes and omits some of them. Among 75,000 to 80,000 clones listed, around 93% were seen once. The origin of this receptor is a human donor who received a combined kidney and bone marrow transplant. The source was Tregs from blood, collected before the transplant.

CDR3 sequence reads: CASMDGRSSYNSPLHF. The CDR3 nucleotides read TGTGCCAGCATGGACGGACGGAGCTCCTATAATTCACCCCTCCACTTT. The gene calls are TRBV2 and TRBJ1-6; D is undetermined. V shed 7 bases and J shed 0 bases, with 13 bases lying between them. The CDR3 totals 16 residues. Germline CDR1 is SNHLY and CDR2 is FYNNEI.